A single sample gave rise to the 28 T cell receptor beta chains below, sequenced in a study of T cell responses to AZD1222 COVID-19 vaccine. Some clones are missing from TCRdb's copy, which holds only in-frame ones; the method was immunoSEQ multiplex PCR. The table has 170,000 or so clones, approximately 90% seen once. The specimen was peripheral blood, collected on day 0 of AZD1222 vaccination. These receptors were obtained from an adult in good health.

This chain connects TRBV7-2 to TRBJ1-5; 11 bases are a match to TRBD1. The germline V gene has CDR1 SGHTA and CDR2 FQGNSA. V was pared by 7 bases and J by 8 bases, with 7 bases of the junction left unmatched. The CDR3 has 14 amino acids. CDR3 bases: TGTGCCAGCACCTGGACAGGGGGCCAGGAGCCCCAGCATTTT. Its protein is CASTWTGGQEPQHF.

The rearrangement uses TRBV25-1 and TRBJ1-2, with D possibly matching TRBD1 (5 bases). Trimming took 7 bases from V and 8 from J, leaving 20 bases between them. This CDR3 has 14 amino acids. The germline CDR1 and CDR2 sequences are MGHDK and SYGVNS. The CDR3 DNA is TGTGCCAGCAACTCTGGGGCTAGGAATGGGGGCTACACCTTC. Translating it yields CASNSGARNGGYTF.

The rearrangement uses TRBV21-1 and TRBJ1-6. TRBV21-1 constitutes a pseudogene. This CDR3 region has 11 residues. The CDR3 protein is CASSYDSPLHF. As DNA, the CDR3 is TGTGCCAGCAGCTATGACTCACCCCTCCACTTT.

CDR3 bases: TGTGCCATCAGTGGTCTGGGCGGGGGCCCGGAGGGCGGGGAGCTGTTTTTT. Protein product: CAISGLGGGPEGGELFF. V usage is TRBV10-3 and J usage is TRBJ2-2; D possibly corresponds to TRBD2 (7 bases). Germline V CDR1 and CDR2: ENHRY, SYGVKD. The CDR3 has 17 residues. Trimming shortened V by 4 bases and J by 7 bases, and 22 bases separated the two germline ends.

This chain joins TRBV29-1 and TRBJ1-5; 8 nucleotides match TRBD1. The J segment lost 3 bases and the V segment lost 7 bases, leaving 8 bases of the junction unmatched. Germline V gene lookup returns CDR1 SQVTM and CDR2 ANQGSEA. CDR3 length equals 14 residues. CDR3: CSAATGANNQPQHF. The CDR3 nucleotides are TGCAGCGCCGCGACAGGGGCTAACAATCAGCCCCAGCATTTT.

V gene TRBV27 combines with J gene TRBJ1-5, with TRBD1 as a possible D gene (5 bases). The CDR3 sequence is 14 residues long. Trimming shortened V by 6 bases and J by 4 bases, and 13 bases separated the two germline ends. The germline V gene has CDR1 MNHEY and CDR2 SMNVEV (reference sequence). This CDR3 reads CASRENKGNQPQHF. The CDR3 region has the DNA TGTGCCAGCAGGGAAAACAAGGGGAATCAGCCCCAGCATTTT.

The chain uses TRBV30 and TRBJ1-5; tentative D call: TRBD1 (6 bases). Germline assignment: CDR1 GTSNPN and CDR2 SVGIG (reference sequence). The germline V and J ends were trimmed by 0 bases and 6 bases, with 12 bases remaining between them. The CDR3 loop spans 14 amino acids. The CDR3 DNA reads as TGTGCCTGGAGTGTTAGGGGGTTCGGTCAGCCCCAGCATTTT. Its protein product is CAWSVRGFGQPQHF.

The CDR3 region has the DNA TGTGCCAGCAGCCTCGCCAGGGAGATGGTGAGGGAGACCCAGTACTTC. Protein sequence: CASSLAREMVRETQYF. The rearrangement uses TRBV4-2 and TRBJ2-5; D might be TRBD1 or TRBD2, each matching 5 bases. Per the germline V gene, CDR1 is LGHNA and CDR2 is YNFKEQ. V was clipped by 4 bases and J by 5 bases, with 20 bases between them. The CDR3 is 16 residues long.

In nucleotides, the CDR3 is TGTGCCAGCAGCTTAAGGTGCACAGGTTGGGGGATGAGCAATCAGCCCCAGCATTTT. Its translation is CASSLRCTGWGMSNQPQHF. The chain links TRBV11-3 to TRBJ1-5; tentatively, D is TRBD1 (5 bases). Germline assignment: CDR1 SGHNT and CDR2 YENEEA. CDR3 size: 19 residues. V was clipped by 2 bases and J by 1 base, with 21 bases between them.

The rearrangement links TRBV11-1 to TRBJ2-7; 11 bases are shared with TRBD1. CDR1 and CDR2 from the germline V gene are SGHAT and FQDESV (reference sequence). V trimming: 5 bases; J trimming: 3 bases; junction bases outside the gene matches: 6. The CDR3 loop spans 15 amino acids. CDR3 DNA: TGTGCCAGCAGCCCGGGACAGGGGGGGCTCTACGAGCAGTACTTC. It translates to CASSPGQGGLYEQYF.

V is TRBV7-9 and J is TRBJ1-2; 8 positions agree with TRBD1. This CDR3 region has 16 residues. The V gene's germline CDR1 is SEHNR and CDR2 FQNEAQ (reference sequence). V shed 5 bases, J shed 2 bases, and the junction held 10 bases outside the gene matches. Written as DNA, the CDR3 is TGTGCCAGCAGCCAGATCCGGGACAGGCCCAACTATGGCTACACCTTC. As protein: CASSQIRDRPNYGYTF.

V and J are TRBV9 and TRBJ2-7; the D gene could be TRBD1 or TRBD2 (5 bases each). This CDR3 has 13 amino acids. CDR1 and CDR2 (germline): SGDLS, YYNGEE. The V and J ends lost 4 bases and 5 bases respectively, with 13 bases between them. This CDR3 is CASSPRRGDEQYF. The CDR3, as DNA: TGTGCCAGCAGCCCGCGGAGAGGGGACGAGCAGTACTTC.

CDR3 nucleotide sequence: TGTGCCAGCAGCCAAGGCCCCTATCGCGAGCAGTACTTC. Translation gives CASSQGPYREQYF. The chain is built from TRBV3-1 (or the pseudogene TRBV3-2) and TRBJ2-7; D remains unclear. Trimming cost V 1 base and J 6 bases, with 10 bases left between them. The CDR3 length is 13 residues. Germline-derived CDR1 and CDR2 are LGHDT and YNNKEL (reference sequence).

The chain couples TRBV10-3 to TRBJ1-5; 7 nucleotides align to TRBD1. J lost 7 bases, V lost 3 bases, and 12 bases had no gene match. This CDR3 has 16 residues. Per the germline V gene, CDR1 is ENHRY and CDR2 is SYGVKD. Here the CDR3 reads CAISEVLRQGGQPQHF. The CDR3 DNA follows: TGTGCCATCAGTGAAGTTTTACGACAGGGAGGCCAGCCCCAGCATTTT.

The V and J genes are TRBV6-2 or TRBV6-3 and TRBJ1-2; D ambiguous. In germline, CDR1 is MNHEY, CDR2 SVGEGT. The CDR3 runs 17 residues. Trimming took 6 bases from V and 1 from J, leaving 21 bases between them. The CDR3 coding sequence is TGTGCCAGCAGCCCCGGACGCATGAGGATTAGTAACTATGGCTACACCTTC. It yields the protein CASSPGRMRISNYGYTF.

The chain employs TRBV5-4 and TRBJ2-1, with 11 positions matching TRBD1. Losses at the gene ends were 4 bases for V and 6 bases for J; bases not matched to a gene: 6. The germline V gene has CDR1 SGHNT and CDR2 YYREEE (reference sequence). This CDR3 has 15 residues. DNA for the CDR3: TGTGCCAGCAGCGCCGGACAGGGGGCTGGCAATGAGCAGTTCTTC. As protein: CASSAGQGAGNEQFF.

The V gene is TRBV19, the J gene TRBJ1-1; TRBD1 is a possible D gene (5 bases). This CDR3 is built from 11 residues. Trimming left V 7 bases short and J 13 bases short, with 16 bases between. In germline, CDR1 is LNHDA, CDR2 SQIVND (reference sequence). CDR3 sequence: CASTIGTRGFF. As DNA, the CDR3 is TGTGCCAGTACCATCGGGACGCGGGGTTTCTTT.

J is TRBJ2-7 and V is TRBV4-2; D not resolved. The V gene's germline CDR1 is LGHNA and CDR2 YNFKEQ. Deletions cut 8 bases from V and 1 base from J, with 12 bases between. The CDR3 covers 13 residues. DNA of the CDR3: TGTGCCAGCGCTTACCCCGGGTCCTACGAGCAGTACTTC. It is translated as CASAYPGSYEQYF.

The count of this clone is one. This chain links TRBV18 with TRBJ2-7; possibly TRBD1 for D (6 bases). The CDR3 is 15 residues long. Germline V gene lookup returns CDR1 KGHSH and CDR2 LQKENI. V lost 2 bases, J lost 5 bases, and 16 bases lay in between. Written as DNA, the CDR3 is TGTGCCAGCTCACCAGACAGGACTCCCGTCCACGAGCAGTACTTC. This sequence encodes CASSPDRTPVHEQYF.

The chain couples TRBV4-3 to TRBJ1-2, with 8 bases fitting TRBD1. CDR3 length equals 14 residues. Germline V CDR1 and CDR2: LGHNA, YSLEER. The junction had 2 bases not matched to a gene; V was cut back by 1 base and J by 4 bases. DNA for the CDR3: TGCGCCAGCAGCCAAGGGACAGGGCCCTATGGCTACACCTTC. Translation gives CASSQGTGPYGYTF.

DNA for the CDR3: TGCGCCAGCAGCCAAGCCGGGACTAGCTCCTACAATGAGCAGTTCTTC. This translates into CASSQAGTSSYNEQFF. The chain employs TRBV4-1 and TRBJ2-1; 8 bases are a match to TRBD2. Per germline, CDR1 MGHRA and CDR2 YSYEKL. The junction had 2 bases not matched to a gene; V was cut back by 1 base and J by 0 bases. This CDR3 region has 16 residues.

The V call is TRBV19, the J call TRBJ1-4, with D hard to call. Germline values: CDR1 LNHDA, CDR2 SQIVND (reference sequence). Between the trimmed V and J ends, which lost 7 bases and 3 bases, there was a span of 9 bases. This CDR3 is built from 13 residues. CDR3 sequence reads: CASNGRSNEKLFF. The CDR3 DNA follows: TGTGCCAGTAACGGCAGGTCTAATGAAAAACTGTTTTTT.

The CDR3 sequence is CASSQVGLAGNNEQFF. The CDR3 coding sequence is TGTGCCAGCAGCCAAGTCGGACTAGCGGGGAACAATGAGCAGTTCTTC. This chain uses TRBV3-1 (or the pseudogene TRBV3-2) with TRBJ2-1; 12 nucleotides agree with TRBD2. J lost 5 bases, V lost 1 base, and 3 bases had no gene match. The CDR3 extends over 16 amino acids. Germline V gene lookup returns CDR1 LGHDT and CDR2 YNNKEL (reference sequence).

The chain carries TRBV5-4 and TRBJ2-2; D unresolved. Trimming cost V 2 bases and J 5 bases, with 19 bases left between them. Germline CDR1 is SGHNT and CDR2 is YYREEE (reference sequence). The CDR3 is made up of 17 amino acids. The CDR3 nucleotides are TGTGCCAGCAGCTTAGGTCAGAAGGGATTTGGGACCGGGGAGCTGTTTTTT. This gives the protein CASSLGQKGFGTGELFF.

V is TRBV11-2 and J is TRBJ2-1; the match to TRBD2 covers 10 bases. The germline V gene has CDR1 SGHAT and CDR2 FQNNGV. The CDR3 sequence is 14 residues long. Trimming removed 4 bases from V and 5 bases from J; junction bases left unmatched: 2. The CDR3 bases are TGTGCCAGCAGCTCCACTAGCGGGGACAATGAGCAGTTCTTC. Translation gives CASSSTSGDNEQFF.

The chain carries TRBV14 and TRBJ1-2; no clear D. The CDR3 covers 13 residues. V lost 4 bases to trimming and J lost 2 bases, with 8 bases between them. Germline V gene lookup returns CDR1 SGHDN and CDR2 FVKESK. This CDR3 is CASSRSRNYGYTF. In DNA, the CDR3 is TGTGCCAGCAGCCGGTCACGGAACTATGGCTACACCTTC.

The J gene is TRBJ2-7, the V gene TRBV3-1 (or the pseudogene TRBV3-2); 9 nucleotides align to TRBD1. The CDR3 has 14 residues. Germline loops: CDR1 LGHDT, CDR2 YNNKEL (reference sequence). V was clipped by 6 bases and J by 6 bases; unmatched bases: 9. The DNA of the CDR3 is TGTGCCAGCAGTCGGACCGGGACAGGGTCCGAGCAGTACTTC. It specifies CASSRTGTGSEQYF.

The V and J genes are TRBV6-5 and TRBJ1-2, with D possibly being TRBD1 (5 bases). Between the trimmed V and J ends, which lost 5 bases and 0 bases, there was a span of 10 bases. This CDR3 is 14 amino acids long. Germline V gene sequence: CDR1 MNHEY, CDR2 SVGAGI. In DNA form, the CDR3 reads TGTGCCAGCAGTATGTTACAGGCTAACTATGGCTACACCTTC. Translation gives CASSMLQANYGYTF.